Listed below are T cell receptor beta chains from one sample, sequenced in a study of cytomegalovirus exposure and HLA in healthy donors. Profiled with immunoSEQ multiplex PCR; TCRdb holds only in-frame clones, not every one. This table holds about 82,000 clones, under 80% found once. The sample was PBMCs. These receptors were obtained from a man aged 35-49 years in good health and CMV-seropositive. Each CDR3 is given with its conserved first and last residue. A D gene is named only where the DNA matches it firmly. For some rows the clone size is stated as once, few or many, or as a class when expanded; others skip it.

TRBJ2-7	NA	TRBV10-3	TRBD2	CAISESSGGITPYEQYF	TGTGCCATCAGTGAGTCCTCGGGGGGTATAACCCCCTACGAGCAGTACTTC
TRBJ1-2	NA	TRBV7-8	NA	CASSRGGVNYGYTF	TGTGCCAGCAGCCGGGGGGGAGTCAACTATGGCTACACCTTC
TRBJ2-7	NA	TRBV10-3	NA	CAISNSGNSYEQYF	TGTGCCATATCTAATAGCGGAAACTCCTACGAGCAGTACTTC
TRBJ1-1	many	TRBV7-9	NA	CASSLDMNTEAFF	TGTGCCAGCAGCTTAGATATGAACACTGAAGCTTTCTTT
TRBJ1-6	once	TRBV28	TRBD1	CASSLVDRDGSPLHF	TGTGCCAGCAGTTTAGTGGACAGGGACGGGTCACCCCTCCACTTT
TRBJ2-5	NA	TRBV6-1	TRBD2	CASSAGLAAFQETQYF	TGTGCCAGCAGTGCGGGACTAGCTGCCTTCCAAGAGACCCAGTACTTC
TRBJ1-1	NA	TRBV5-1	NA	CASRIGATNTEAFF	TGCGCCAGCAGGATAGGGGCTACAAACACTGAAGCTTTCTTT
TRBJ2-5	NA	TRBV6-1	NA	CASSAGDETQYF	TGTGCCAGCAGTGCGGGAGACGAGACCCAGTACTTC
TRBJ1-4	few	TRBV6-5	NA	CASGTANEKLFF	TGTGCCAGCGGGACTGCGAATGAAAAACTGTTTTTT
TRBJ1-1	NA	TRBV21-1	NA	CASSIGKSDTEAFF	TGTGCCAGCAGCATCGGGAAATCGGACACTGAAGCTTTCTTT
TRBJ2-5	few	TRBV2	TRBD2	CASNPLVTSGRGETQYF	TGTGCCAGCAACCCTCTTGTGACTAGCGGGAGGGGGGAGACCCAGTACTTC
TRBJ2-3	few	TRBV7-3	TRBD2	CASSLGLAGSTDTQYF	TGTGCCAGCAGCTTAGGACTAGCGGGGAGCACAGATACGCAGTATTTT
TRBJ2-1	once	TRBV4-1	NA	CASSQPQGGEQFF	TGCGCCAGCAGCCAGCCGCAGGGGGGTGAGCAGTTCTTC
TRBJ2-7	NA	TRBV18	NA	CASSGHLDSYEQYF	TGTGCCAGCTCGGGACATTTGGACTCCTACGAGCAGTACTTC
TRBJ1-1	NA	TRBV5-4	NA	CASSLTGSNTEAFF	TGTGCCAGCAGCTTGACAGGTTCGAACACTGAAGCTTTCTTT
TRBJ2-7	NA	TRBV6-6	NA	CASSYGQGGNEQYF	TGTGCCAGCAGTTACGGCCAGGGAGGCAACGAGCAGTACTTC
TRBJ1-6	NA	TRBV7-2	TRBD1	CASSPRGQVGSPLHF	TGTGCCAGCAGCCCTCGCGGACAGGTCGGATCACCCCTCCACTTT
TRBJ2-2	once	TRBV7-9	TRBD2	CASRSGGANTGELFF	TGTGCCAGCCGCAGCGGGGGGGCCAACACCGGGGAGCTGTTTTTT
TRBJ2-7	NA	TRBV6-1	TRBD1	CASSVMDRDTGEQYF	TGTGCCAGCAGTGTGATGGACAGGGACACAGGGGAGCAGTACTTC
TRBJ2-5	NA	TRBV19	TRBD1	CASSISRQGQETQYF	TGTGCCAGTAGTATCTCCCGACAGGGCCAAGAGACCCAGTACTTC
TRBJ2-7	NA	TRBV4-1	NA	CASSQDGAYEQYF	TGCGCCAGCAGCCAAGACGGAGCCTACGAGCAGTACTTC
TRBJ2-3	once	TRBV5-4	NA	CASSLLDGTDTQYF	TGTGCCAGCAGCCTATTAGATGGCACAGATACGCAGTATTTT
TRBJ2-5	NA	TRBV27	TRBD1	CASSSGTGGVETQYF	TGTGCCAGCAGTTCCGGGACAGGGGGCGTAGAGACCCAGTACTTC
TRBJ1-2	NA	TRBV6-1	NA	CASSESHRYYGYTF	TGTGCCAGCAGTGAAAGCCACAGGTACTATGGCTACACCTTC
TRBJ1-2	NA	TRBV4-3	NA	CASSRGREDGYTF	TGCGCCAGCAGCCGGGGGAGGGAGGATGGCTACACCTTC
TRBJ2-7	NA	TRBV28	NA	CASSLVGYEQYF	TGTGCCAGCAGTTTAGTCGGCTACGAGCAGTACTTC
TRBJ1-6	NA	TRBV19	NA	CASYGGYSYNSPLHF	TGTGCCAGCTACGGGGGTTACTCCTATAATTCACCCCTCCACTTT
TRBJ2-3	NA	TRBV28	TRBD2	CASSFPTSGADTQYF	TGTGCCAGCAGTTTCCCGACTAGCGGAGCAGATACGCAGTATTTT
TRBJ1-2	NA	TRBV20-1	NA	CSARSYYGYTF	TGCAGTGCTAGGAGCTACTATGGCTACACCTTC
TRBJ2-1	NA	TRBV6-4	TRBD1	CASSGFAGTGQQFF	TGTGCCAGCAGTGGCTTCGCCGGGACAGGGCAACAGTTCTTC
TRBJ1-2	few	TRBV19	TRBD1	CASSIRQGYGYTF	TGTGCCAGTAGTATCCGACAGGGATATGGCTACACCTTC
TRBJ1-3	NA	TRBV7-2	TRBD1	CASSFGTGKGNTIYF	TGTGCCAGCAGCTTCGGGACAGGGAAGGGAAACACCATATATTTT
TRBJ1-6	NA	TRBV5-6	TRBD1	CASSLVQGDSPLHF	TGTGCCAGCAGCTTGGTCCAGGGGGATTCACCCCTCCACTTT
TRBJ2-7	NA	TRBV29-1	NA	CSVETGAAYEQYF	TGCAGCGTTGAAACTGGGGCCGCCTACGAGCAGTACTTC
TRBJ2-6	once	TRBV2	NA	CASSESRVPGANVLTF	TGTGCCAGCAGTGAAAGCAGGGTACCCGGGGCCAACGTCCTGACTTTC
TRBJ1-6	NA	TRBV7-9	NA	CASSLSSSPLHF	TGTGCCAGCAGCTTATCAAGCTCACCCCTCCACTTT
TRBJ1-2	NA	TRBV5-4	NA	CASSPGGPSYGYTF	TGTGCCAGCAGCCCCGGGGGGCCCTCCTATGGCTACACCTTC
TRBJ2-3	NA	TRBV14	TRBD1	CASAWDRADTQYF	TGTGCCAGCGCGTGGGACAGGGCCGATACGCAGTATTTT
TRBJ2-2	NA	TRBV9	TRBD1	CASSVSGTGADTGELFF	TGTGCCAGCAGCGTATCCGGGACAGGGGCAGACACCGGGGAGCTGTTTTTT
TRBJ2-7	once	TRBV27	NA	CASSLDGQGGYYEQYF	TGTGCCAGCAGTTTAGACGGACAGGGAGGGTACTACGAGCAGTACTTC
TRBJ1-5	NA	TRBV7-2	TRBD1	CASSLWTGADQPQHF	TGTGCCAGCAGCCTCTGGACAGGGGCTGATCAGCCCCAGCATTTT
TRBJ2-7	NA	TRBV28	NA	CASSRPYEQYF	TGTGCCAGCAGCAGGCCCTACGAGCAGTACTTC
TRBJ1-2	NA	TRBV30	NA	CAYSLGGGGYGYTF	TGTGCCTACTCACTTGGGGGCGGGGGCTATGGCTACACCTTC
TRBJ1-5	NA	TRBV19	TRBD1	CASSNGRGLQPQHF	TGTGCCAGTAGCAACGGCAGGGGGCTTCAGCCCCAGCATTTT
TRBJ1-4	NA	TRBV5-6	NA	CASSWGRRAGEKLFF	TGTGCCAGCAGCTGGGGGCGCAGGGCGGGTGAAAAACTGTTTTTT
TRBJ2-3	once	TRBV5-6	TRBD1	CASSYEGTGFLSDTQYF	TGTGCCAGCAGCTATGAGGGGACAGGGTTTTTGTCAGATACGCAGTATTTT